Included here is one T cell receptor beta chain sequence, with context. Its antigen is undetermined. Trimming removed 6 bases at V and 9 bases at J, with 18 bases between. CDR3 size: 14 residues. This sample was taken from a study of T cell repertoires in cytomegalovirus infection. Turning to the study itself: Used in the study were CMV epitopes, some recently identified and HLA-C-restricted, others well-studied and HLA-B-restricted. Indicated by public TCR beta signatures were CMV infection and matching HLA type.

TCRdb used MiXCR to reprocess the reads, holding one entry per CDR3 protein. The sample holds about 360,000 distinct CDR3 sequences, just under 35% seen once. Study-wide results and limits: CMV-specific TCR beta clonotypes restricted by HLA-C dominated the ex vivo response. Based on cumulative public TCR beta family frequency, carriers of CMV plus the relevant HLA were identified.

The sample consisted of cultured PBMCs, taken from culture after CMV antigen stimulation. This sequence was found in a human donor in good health (CMV status not recorded). Some clones in this sample may be carry-over from other donors' samples. V usage is TRBV12-3 or TRBV12-4 and J usage is TRBJ1-5, with D perhaps matching TRBD1 (5 bases). The CDR3 loop is CASRPGTGVGPQHF. The CDR3 DNA sequence: TGTGCCAGCAGACCCGGGACCGGGGTAGGGCCCCAGCATTTT.